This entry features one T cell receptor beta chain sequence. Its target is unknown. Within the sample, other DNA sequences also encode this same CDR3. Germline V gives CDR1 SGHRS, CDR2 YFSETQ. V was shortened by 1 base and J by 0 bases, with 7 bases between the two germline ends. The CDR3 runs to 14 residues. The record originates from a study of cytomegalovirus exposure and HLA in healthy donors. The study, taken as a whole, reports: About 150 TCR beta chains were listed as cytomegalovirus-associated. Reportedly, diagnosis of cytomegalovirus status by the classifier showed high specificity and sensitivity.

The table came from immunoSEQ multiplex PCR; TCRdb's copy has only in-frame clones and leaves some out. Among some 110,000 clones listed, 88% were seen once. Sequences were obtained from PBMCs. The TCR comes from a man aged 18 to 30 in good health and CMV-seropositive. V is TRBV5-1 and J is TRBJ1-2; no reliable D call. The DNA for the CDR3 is TGCGCCAGCAGCTTGCCCGGGACTAACTATGGCTACACCTTC. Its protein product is CASSLPGTNYGYTF.